This T cell receptor beta chain was obtained from a study of identical twins. This clonotype has at least ten counts. Its specificity is not known. TCRdb processed the 5' RACE reads anew with MiXCR; each CDR3 protein has one entry. The data hold 550,000 to 700,000 distinct CDR3 sequences, with roughly 9.9% observed a single time. CDR3 length equals 11 residues. Trimming cost V 2 bases and J 11 bases, with 9 bases left between them. Germline-derived CDR1 and CDR2 are SGHVS and FQNEAQ. Study outcomes and limitations: Twins shared out-of-frame alpha sequences with excess low generation probability. Modeled out-of-frame TCR alpha sharing in monozygotic twins fell below observed levels. A lower insertion count was a feature of abundant cord blood beta clonotypes, with no such feature in memory repertoires.

These sequences were also reported in another study, on yellow fever vaccine responses in identical twins. As reported in that work: Twins reportedly had a vaccine T cell response that seemed partly convergent, partly personalized.

J is TRBJ1-1 and V is TRBV7-8, with a possible D match to TRBD1 (6 bases). The sequence came from a woman under 30 in good health. The sequenced material came from PBMCs. CDR3 protein: CASSLTGLAFF. The CDR3 coding sequence is TGTGCCAGCAGCTTAACAGGGTTGGCTTTCTTT.